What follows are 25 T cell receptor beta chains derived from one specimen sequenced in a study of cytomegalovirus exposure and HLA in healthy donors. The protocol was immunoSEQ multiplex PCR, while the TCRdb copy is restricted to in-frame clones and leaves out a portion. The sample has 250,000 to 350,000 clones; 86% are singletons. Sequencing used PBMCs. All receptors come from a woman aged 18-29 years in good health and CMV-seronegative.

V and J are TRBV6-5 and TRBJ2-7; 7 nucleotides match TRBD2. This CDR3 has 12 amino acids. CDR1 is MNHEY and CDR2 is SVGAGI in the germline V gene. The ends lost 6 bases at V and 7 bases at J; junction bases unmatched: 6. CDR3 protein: CASRGPRGEQYF. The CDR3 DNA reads TGTGCCAGCAGGGGTCCGCGGGGGGAGCAGTACTTC.

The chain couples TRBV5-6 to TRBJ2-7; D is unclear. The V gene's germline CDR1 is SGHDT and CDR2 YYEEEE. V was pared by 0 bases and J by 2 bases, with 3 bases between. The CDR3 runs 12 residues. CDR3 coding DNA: TGTGCCAGCAGCTTGGTAACCTACGAGCAGTACTTC. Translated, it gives CASSLVTYEQYF.

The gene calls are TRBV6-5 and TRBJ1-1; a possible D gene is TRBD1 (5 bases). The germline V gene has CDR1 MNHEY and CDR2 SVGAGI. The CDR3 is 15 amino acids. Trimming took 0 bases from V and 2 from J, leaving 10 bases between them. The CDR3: CASSYSAGPNTEAFF. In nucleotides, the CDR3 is TGTGCCAGCAGTTACTCGGCAGGGCCCAACACTGAAGCTTTCTTT.

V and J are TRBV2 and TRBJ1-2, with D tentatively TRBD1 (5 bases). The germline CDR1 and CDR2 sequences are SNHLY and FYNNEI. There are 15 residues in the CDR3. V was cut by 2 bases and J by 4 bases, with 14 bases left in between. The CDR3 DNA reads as TGTGCCAGCAGTGAATCAGGGTCCCGGAGCTATGGCTACACCTTC. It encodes CASSESGSRSYGYTF.

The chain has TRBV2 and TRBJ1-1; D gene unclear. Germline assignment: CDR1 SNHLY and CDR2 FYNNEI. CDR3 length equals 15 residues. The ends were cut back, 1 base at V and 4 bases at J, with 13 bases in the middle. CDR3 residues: CASSEGWGGSTEAFF. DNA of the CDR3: TGTGCCAGCAGTGAAGGGTGGGGAGGGTCCACTGAAGCTTTCTTT. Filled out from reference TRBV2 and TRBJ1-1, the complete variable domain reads EPEVTQTPSHQVTQMGQEVILRCVPISNHLYFYWYRQILGQKVEFLVSFYNNEISEKSEIFDDQFSVERPDGSNFTLKIRSTKLEDSAMYFCASSEGWGGSTEAFFGQGTRLTVV.

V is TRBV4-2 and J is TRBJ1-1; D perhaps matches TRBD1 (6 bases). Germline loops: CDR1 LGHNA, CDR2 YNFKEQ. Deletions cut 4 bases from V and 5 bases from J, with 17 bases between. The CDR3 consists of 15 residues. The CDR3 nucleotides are TGTGCCAGCAGCCCATTCGGGACAATGAGTACTGAAGCTTTCTTT. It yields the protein CASSPFGTMSTEAFF.

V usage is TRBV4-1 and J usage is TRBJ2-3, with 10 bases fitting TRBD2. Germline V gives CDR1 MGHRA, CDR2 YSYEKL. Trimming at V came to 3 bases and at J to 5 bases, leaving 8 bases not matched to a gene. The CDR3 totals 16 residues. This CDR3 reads CASSHPLGLAEDTQYF. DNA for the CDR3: TGCGCCAGCAGCCACCCCTTAGGACTAGCGGAAGATACGCAGTATTTT.

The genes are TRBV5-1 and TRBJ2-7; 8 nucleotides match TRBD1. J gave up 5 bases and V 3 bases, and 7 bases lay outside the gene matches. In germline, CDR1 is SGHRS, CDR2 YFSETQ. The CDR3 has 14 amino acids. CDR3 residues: CASSSGQGTHEQYF. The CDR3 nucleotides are TGCGCCAGCAGCTCAGGACAGGGAACCCACGAGCAGTACTTC.

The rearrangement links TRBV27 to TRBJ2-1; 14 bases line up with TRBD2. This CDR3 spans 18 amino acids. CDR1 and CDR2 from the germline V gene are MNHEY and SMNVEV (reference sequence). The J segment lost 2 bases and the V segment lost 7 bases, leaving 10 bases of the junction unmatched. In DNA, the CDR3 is TGTGCCAGCATCCTGAAATTGACTAGCGGGAGGGCCTACAATGAGCAGTTCTTC. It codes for CASILKLTSGRAYNEQFF.

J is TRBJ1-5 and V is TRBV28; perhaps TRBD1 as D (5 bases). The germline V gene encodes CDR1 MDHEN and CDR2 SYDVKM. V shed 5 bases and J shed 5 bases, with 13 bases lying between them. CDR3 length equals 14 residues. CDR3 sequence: CASSGQGQHQPQHF. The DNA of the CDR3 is TGTGCCAGCAGTGGGCAGGGTCAACATCAGCCCCAGCATTTT. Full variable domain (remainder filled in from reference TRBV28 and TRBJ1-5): DVKVTQSSRYLVKRTGEKVFLECVQDMDHENMFWYRQDPGLGLRLIYFSYDVKMKEKGDIPEGYSVSREKKERFSLILESASTNQTSMYLCASSGQGQHQPQHFGDGTRLSIL.

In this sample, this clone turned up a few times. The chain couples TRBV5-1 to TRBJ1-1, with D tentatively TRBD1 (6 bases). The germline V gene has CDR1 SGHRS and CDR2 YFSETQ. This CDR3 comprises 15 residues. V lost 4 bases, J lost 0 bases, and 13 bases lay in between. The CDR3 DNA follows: TGCGCCAGCAGCCCAAACGACAGGATGAACACTGAAGCTTTCTTT. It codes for CASSPNDRMNTEAFF.

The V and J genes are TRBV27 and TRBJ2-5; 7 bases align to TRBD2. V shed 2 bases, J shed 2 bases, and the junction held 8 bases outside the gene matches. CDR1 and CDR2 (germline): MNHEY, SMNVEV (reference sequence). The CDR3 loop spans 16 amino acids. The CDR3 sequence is CASSLTLAEYQETQYF. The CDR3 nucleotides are TGTGCCAGCAGTTTAACTCTAGCGGAGTATCAAGAGACCCAGTACTTC.

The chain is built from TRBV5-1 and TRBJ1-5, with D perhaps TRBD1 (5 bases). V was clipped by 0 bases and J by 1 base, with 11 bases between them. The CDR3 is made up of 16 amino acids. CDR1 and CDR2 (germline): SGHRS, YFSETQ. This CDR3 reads CASSLAVGESNQPQHF. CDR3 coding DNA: TGCGCCAGCAGCTTGGCGGTAGGGGAAAGCAATCAGCCCCAGCATTTT.

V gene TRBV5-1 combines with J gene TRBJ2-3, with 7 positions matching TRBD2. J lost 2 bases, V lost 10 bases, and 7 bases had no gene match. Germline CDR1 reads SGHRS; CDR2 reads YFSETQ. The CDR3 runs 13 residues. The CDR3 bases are TGCGCCTCCTTTGGGGGGGACACAGATACGCAGTATTTT. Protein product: CASFGGDTDTQYF.

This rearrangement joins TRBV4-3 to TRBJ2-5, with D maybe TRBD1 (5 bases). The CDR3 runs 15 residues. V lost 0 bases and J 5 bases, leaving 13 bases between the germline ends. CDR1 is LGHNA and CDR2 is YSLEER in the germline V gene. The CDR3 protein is CASSQEAGRRETQYF. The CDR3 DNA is TGCGCCAGCAGCCAAGAGGCAGGGCGTAGGGAGACCCAGTACTTC.

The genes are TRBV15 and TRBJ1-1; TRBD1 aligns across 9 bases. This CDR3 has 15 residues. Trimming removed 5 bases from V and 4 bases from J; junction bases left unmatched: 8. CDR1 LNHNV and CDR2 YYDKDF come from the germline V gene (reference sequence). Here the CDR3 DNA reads TGTGCCACCAGCCGGGACAGGGAAGGGTCCACTGAAGCTTTCTTT. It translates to CATSRDREGSTEAFF.

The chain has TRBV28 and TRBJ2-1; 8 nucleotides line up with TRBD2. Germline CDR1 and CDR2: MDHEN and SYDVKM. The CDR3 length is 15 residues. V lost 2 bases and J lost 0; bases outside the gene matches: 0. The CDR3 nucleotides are TGTGCCAGCAGTTTAGGGACTAGCTCCTACAATGAGCAGTTCTTC. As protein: CASSLGTSSYNEQFF.

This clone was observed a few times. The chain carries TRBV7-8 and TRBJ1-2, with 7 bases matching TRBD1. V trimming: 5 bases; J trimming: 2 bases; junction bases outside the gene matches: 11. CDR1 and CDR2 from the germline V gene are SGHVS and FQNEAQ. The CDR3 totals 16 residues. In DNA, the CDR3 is TGTGCCAGCAGCACCGACAGGGTCCCATTAAACTATGGCTACACCTTC. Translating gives CASSTDRVPLNYGYTF. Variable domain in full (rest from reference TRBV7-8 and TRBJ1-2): GAGVSQSPRYKVAKRGQDVALRCDPISGHVSLFWYQQALGQGPEFLTYFQNEAQLDKSGLPSDRFFAERPEGSVSTLKIQRTQQEDSAVYLCASSTDRVPLNYGYTFGSGTRLTVV.

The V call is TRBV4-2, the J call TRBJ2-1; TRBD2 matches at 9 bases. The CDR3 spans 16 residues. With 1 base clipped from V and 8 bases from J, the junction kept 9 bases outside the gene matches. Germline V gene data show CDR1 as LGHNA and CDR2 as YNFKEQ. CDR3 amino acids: CASSQALAGTPHEQFF. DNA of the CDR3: TGTGCCAGCAGCCAAGCCCTAGCGGGAACCCCCCATGAGCAGTTCTTC.

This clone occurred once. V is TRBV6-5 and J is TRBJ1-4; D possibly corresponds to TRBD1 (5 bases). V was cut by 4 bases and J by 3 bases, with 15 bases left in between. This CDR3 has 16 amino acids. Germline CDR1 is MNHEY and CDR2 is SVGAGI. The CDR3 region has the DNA TGTGCCAGCAGTTTCACCCAGGGCCTGGCTAATGAAAAACTGTTTTTT. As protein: CASSFTQGLANEKLFF.

CDR3 sequence reads: CSAIRDRVEYF. The CDR3 bases are TGCAGTGCGATACGAGACAGGGTGGAGTACTTC. The chain carries TRBV20-1 and TRBJ2-4; TRBD1 matches at 7 bases. Germline assignment: CDR1 DFQATT and CDR2 SNEGSKA (reference sequence). This CDR3 comprises 11 residues. With 6 bases clipped from V and 14 bases from J, the junction kept 10 bases outside the gene matches.

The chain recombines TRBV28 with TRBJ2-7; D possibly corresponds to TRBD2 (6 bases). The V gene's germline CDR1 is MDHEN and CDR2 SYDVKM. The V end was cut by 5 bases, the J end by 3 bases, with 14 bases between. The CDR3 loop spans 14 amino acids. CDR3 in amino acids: CASSPGTDIYEQYF. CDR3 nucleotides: TGTGCCAGCAGTCCTGGGACTGATATCTACGAGCAGTACTTC.

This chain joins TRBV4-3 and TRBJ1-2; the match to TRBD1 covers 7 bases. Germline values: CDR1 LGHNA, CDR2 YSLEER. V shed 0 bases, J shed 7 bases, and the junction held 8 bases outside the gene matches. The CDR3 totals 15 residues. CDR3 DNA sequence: TGCGCCAGCAGCCAAGACAGGGGGACGTTATTTGGCTACACCTTC. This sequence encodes CASSQDRGTLFGYTF.

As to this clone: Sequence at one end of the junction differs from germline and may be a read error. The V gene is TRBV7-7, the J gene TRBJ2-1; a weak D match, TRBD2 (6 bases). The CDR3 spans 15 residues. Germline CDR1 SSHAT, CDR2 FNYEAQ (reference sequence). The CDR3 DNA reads TGTGCTAGCAGCATGGGACTTCCGACCTACAATGAGCAGTTCTTC. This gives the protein CASSMGLPTYNEQFF.

CDR3 in DNA: TGTGCCAGCAGCCCGAAGGGGGCCGGCTATGGCTACACCTTC. Translation: CASSPKGAGYGYTF. The chain carries TRBV5-6 and TRBJ1-2; 7 bases fit TRBD1. The J segment lost 4 bases and the V segment lost 4 bases, leaving 7 bases of the junction unmatched. The CDR3 is made up of 14 amino acids. Germline CDR1 reads SGHDT; CDR2 reads YYEEEE.